The 11 T cell receptor beta chains below all came from one sample that was sequenced in a study of shared T cell receptors in the human thymus. TCRdb's copy holds only in-frame clones and misses some; the assay was immunoSEQ multiplex PCR. The sample holds about 730,000 clones, approximately 83% seen once. These data were also reused for a study on human thymus T cells.

Sequences were obtained from thymocytes. The receptors stem from a girl less than two years old with a congenital heart defect.

This sequence joins TRBV10-1 and TRBJ2-1, with D tentatively TRBD1 (6 bases). Germline V CDR1 and CDR2: WNHNN, SYGVQD (reference sequence). Deletions cut 5 bases from V and 8 bases from J, with 19 bases between. The CDR3 length is 15 residues. CDR3 loop: CASSKDRGPQDEQFF. CDR3 DNA: TGCGCCAGCAGTAAGGACAGAGGCCCCCAGGATGAGCAGTTCTTC.

The chain combines TRBV4-3 with TRBJ1-4; 8 bases agree with TRBD1. Trimming at V came to 0 bases and at J to 8 bases, leaving 14 bases not matched to a gene. The CDR3 is 18 residues long. Germline CDR1 LGHNA, CDR2 YSLEER. CDR3 protein: CASSQEGGPGQVSEKLFF. CDR3 sequence (DNA): TGCGCCAGCAGCCAAGAAGGTGGGCCGGGACAGGTCTCCGAAAAACTGTTTTTT.

The table lists this clone with a count of one. The CDR3 protein is CASSQRGTDNQPQHF. The CDR3 DNA reads as TGCGCCAGCAGCCAAAGAGGGACAGACAATCAGCCCCAGCATTTT. The V call is TRBV4-1, the J call TRBJ1-5, with TRBD1 identical over 7 bases. This CDR3 is built from 15 residues. Germline CDR1 reads MGHRA; CDR2 reads YSYEKL. The junction had 4 bases not matched to a gene; V was cut back by 2 bases and J by 3 bases.

V and J are TRBV5-1 and TRBJ1-1; 9 bases are a match to TRBD1. The CDR3 is made up of 15 amino acids. CDR1 and CDR2 from the germline V gene are SGHRS and YFSETQ. After removal of 4 bases from V and 4 bases from J, the junction contained 8 bases not matched to a gene. The chain's CDR3 is CASSPRDREGTEAFF. DNA for the CDR3: TGCGCCAGCAGCCCGAGGGACAGGGAAGGCACTGAAGCTTTCTTT.

CDR3 in DNA: TGTGCCAGCAGTTGTGACAGCGCGGATGGAAACACCATATATTTT. This encodes CASSCDSADGNTIYF. V gene TRBV7-9 combines with J gene TRBJ1-3; tentatively, D is TRBD1 (5 bases). The CDR3 totals 15 residues. Trimming stripped 6 bases from V and 3 bases from J, with 15 bases between. Germline CDR1 and CDR2: SEHNR and FQNEAQ (reference sequence).

Regarding this clone: The identical CDR3 is also encoded by other nucleotide sequences in the sample. The rearrangement uses TRBV5-1 and TRBJ1-2; D is undetermined. This CDR3 has 17 amino acids. Trimming stripped 4 bases from V and 1 base from J, with 20 bases between. From germline, CDR1 is SGHRS and CDR2 YFSETQ. CDR3 nucleotide sequence: TGCGCCAGCAGCGGTGGGCAGAGCCGTTCCTTTAACTATGGCTACACCTTC. Encoded protein: CASSGGQSRSFNYGYTF.

The chain couples TRBV19 to TRBJ1-1; 9 positions agree with TRBD1. The CDR3 runs to 14 residues. In germline, CDR1 is LNHDA, CDR2 SQIVND (reference sequence). Germline trimming cut 7 bases from V and 4 bases from J; bases unmatched to any gene: 7. Here the CDR3 reads CASKDRGFFTEAFF. For the CDR3, the DNA is TGTGCCAGTAAGGACAGGGGCTTTTTCACTGAAGCTTTCTTT.

V usage is TRBV27 and J usage is TRBJ2-7; tentative D call: TRBD1 (5 bases). The CDR3 has 15 residues. Germline V gene lookup returns CDR1 MNHEY and CDR2 SMNVEV (reference sequence). Trimming removed 8 bases at V and 5 bases at J, with 22 bases between. The CDR3 bases are TGTGCCAGCGGAAATGGACAAACCCTGTTCCACGAGCAGTACTTC. Translating it yields CASGNGQTLFHEQYF.

This clone has just a few counts. The chain couples TRBV7-9 to TRBJ1-1; no reliable D call. V was pared by 1 base and J by 6 bases, with 6 bases between. Germline loops: CDR1 SEHNR, CDR2 FQNEAQ (reference sequence). The CDR3 runs to 12 residues. The CDR3, as DNA: TGTGCCAGCAGCTTAGGCGGGGCTGAAGCTTTCTTT. This codes for CASSLGGAEAFF.

The chain uses TRBV2 and TRBJ2-6, with TRBD1 identical over 9 bases. V was clipped by 5 bases and J by 1 base; unmatched bases: 9. Germline lookup yields CDR1 SNHLY and CDR2 FYNNEI. The CDR3 is 18 amino acids. The CDR3 sequence is CASSFAGTGKSGANVLTF. The CDR3 bases are TGTGCCAGCAGTTTTGCCGGGACAGGGAAGTCTGGGGCCAACGTCCTGACTTTC.

This clone was seen a handful of times. The genes are TRBV7-9 and TRBJ1-2; D may be TRBD1 (6 bases). The CDR3 loop spans 16 amino acids. Germline V CDR1 and CDR2: SEHNR, FQNEAQ (reference sequence). V lost 5 bases to trimming and J lost 2 bases, with 18 bases between them. CDR3 sequence: CASSVGVRGPNYGYTF. The CDR3 DNA is TGTGCCAGCAGCGTCGGCGTCAGGGGCCCGAACTATGGCTACACCTTC.